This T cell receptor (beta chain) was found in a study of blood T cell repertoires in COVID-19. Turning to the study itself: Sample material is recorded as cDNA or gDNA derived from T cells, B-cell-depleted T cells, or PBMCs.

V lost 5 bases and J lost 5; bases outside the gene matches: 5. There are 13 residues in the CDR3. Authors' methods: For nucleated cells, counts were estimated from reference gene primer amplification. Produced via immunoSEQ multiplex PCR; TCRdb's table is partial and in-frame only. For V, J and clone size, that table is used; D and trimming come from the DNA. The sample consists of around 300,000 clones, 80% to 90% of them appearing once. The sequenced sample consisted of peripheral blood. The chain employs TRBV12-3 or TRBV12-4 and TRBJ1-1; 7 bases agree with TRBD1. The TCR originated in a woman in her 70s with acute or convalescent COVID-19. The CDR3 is CASSPTGRTEAFF. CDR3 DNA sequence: TGTGCCAGCAGTCCGACAGGGCGGACTGAAGCTTTCTTT.